This T cell receptor beta chain was documented in a study of blood T cell repertoires in COVID-19 (dated by TCRdb to 2020 to 2022). Regarding the study in general: Samples covering the acute and convalescent phases of COVID-19 were provided by collaborators in the United States, Italy and Spain. The prospective study material was composed of cDNA or gDNA derived from T cells, B-cell-depleted T cells, or PBMCs. Deeply sampled blood TCRbeta repertoires from subjects exposed to, actively infected with, or recovered from COVID-19 were included in the dataset. The repertoires were released in a freely available public database intended as a resource for research on the immune response to SARS-CoV-2. The samples were drawn from the first 160 participants of the ongoing ImmuneRACE study and from under 1,500 subjects provided by 6 global collaborators. Sample metadata almost always included a de-identified subject ID, COVID-19 status, age in years and sex. Where available, HLA class I and class II types were taken from metadata supplied by the sample provider and were not determined by assay-based typing. Summary of the overall study and its limitations: The quantity of clinical and demographic metadata differed by source and by participant and was supplied without curation.

Each collaborating institution followed its own protocols to collect whole blood in K2EDTA tubes. For TCRbeta analysis, collaborators shipped samples in one of three forms: frozen whole blood, isolated PBMCs, or DNA extracted from either of those sample types. TCRbeta CDR3 regions were amplified from genomic DNA using the immunoSEQ Assay, a bias-controlled multiplex PCR. From the authors' description of their analysis: The number of nucleated cells in each sample was estimated by amplification of reference gene primers within the assay. To quantify the absolute abundance of each unique TCRbeta CDR3 rearrangement, sequence reads were collapsed and filtered. For each sample, productive Simpson clonality was calculated as the square root of Simpson's diversity index across productive rearrangements. TCRdb holds this immuneACCESS table with in-frame rearrangements only. Some clones are missing; in checked studies, unresolved V genes explain under half, and the rest has no known cause. V, J and clone size are taken as reported in that table, and D and trimming were inferred from the DNA itself. Across this sample there are around 150,000 clones, with 85% seen only once. About 3% of the sample belongs to the ten largest clones.

From the cysteine up to the phenylalanine, the CDR3 has a length of 12 residues. The entry retains the CDR3 DNA only, 36 bases that are in frame from base 1. Taken from the germline V gene, the CDR1 and CDR2 loops are SQVTM and ANQGSEA. V is reduced by 1 base and J by 4 bases, leaving a spacing of 7 bases between them. About this clone: The antigen this receptor binds is unknown. One base away there is no much larger clone; base qualities are not given.

The origin of this receptor is a human donor with acute or convalescent COVID-19. The donor label of this sample is uncertain. The sequencing sample was made of peripheral blood. The chain links TRBV29-1 with TRBJ1-1; a tentative D call is TRBD1 (5 bases match). The DNA sequence follows: TGCAGCGTTGAAGGTAGGGGCACTGAAGCTTTCTTT. This gives the protein CSVEGRGTEAFF. Reference TRBV29-1 and TRBJ1-1 genes cover what lies past the CDR3, so the full variable domain is SAVISQKPSRDICQRGTSLTIQCQVDSQVTMMFWYRQQPGQSLTLIATANQGSEATYESGFVIDKFPISRPNLTFSTLTVSNMSPEDSSIYLCSVEGRGTEAFFGQGTRLTVV.